This T cell receptor beta chain was captured by sequencing in a study of T cell responses to AZD1222 COVID-19 vaccine. Pooled in the analysis were second doses at about 4 or about 12 weeks. Study-level results: Repertoires were obtained solely post-peak T cell response. Spike-spanning, vaccine-associated CD4 TCRs were dominant at 160-218 and 743-854.

With regard to this clone: Its antigen is unidentified.

Germline V gene lookup returns CDR1 SEHNR and CDR2 FQNEAQ (reference sequence). There are 15 residues in the CDR3. The V gene end was trimmed by 5 bases and the J gene end by 3 bases; junction bases not matched to a gene: 8. Clones were read by immunoSEQ multiplex PCR, and TCRdb kept only the in-frame ones, dropping some. Of approximately 200,000 clones in the sample, roughly 92% were seen once. Sequencing was performed on peripheral blood, taken 28 days after the second AZD1222 dose. The rearrangement uses TRBV7-9 and TRBJ2-3, with 7 bases fitting TRBD1. The clonotype comes from an adult who received the AZD1222 COVID-19 vaccine. The CDR3 region has the DNA TGTGCCAGCAGCACCGGGACAGACGAAACAGATACGCAGTATTTT. Translated: CASSTGTDETDTQYF.